One and the same sample provided the 23 T cell receptor beta chains below, sequenced in a study of blood T cell repertoires in COVID-19. Sequencing used immunoSEQ multiplex PCR; TCRdb keeps in-frame clones, though not all of them. The sample has 250,000 to 300,000 clones, around 90% seen once; the top ten hold 1%. Sequenced sample: PBMCs or T cells enriched from blood (not recorded which). These receptors were taken from a woman between 25 and 40 years old who had recovered from COVID-19.

The genes are TRBV28 and TRBJ1-2; no definite D call. CDR1 is MDHEN, CDR2 SYDVKM, per germline. This CDR3 has 12 residues. Trimming shortened V by 8 bases and J by 5 bases, and 12 bases separated the two germline ends. CDR3 in DNA: TGTGCCAGCCGCCGGCGGGCATATGGCTACACCTTC. Encoded protein: CASRRRAYGYTF.

The V call is TRBV12-3 or TRBV12-4, the J call TRBJ2-3; the D is unclear. V was shortened by 7 bases and J by 3 bases, with 11 bases between the two germline ends. The CDR3 is made up of 13 amino acids. The CDR3 DNA reads TGTGCCAGCACCCCCCGGGTTACAGATACGCAGTATTTT. Translation: CASTPRVTDTQYF.

This sequence joins TRBV5-4 and TRBJ1-6, with a tentative D call TRBD1 (5 bases). The CDR3 consists of 17 residues. Between the trimmed V and J ends, which lost 4 bases and 0 bases, there was a span of 14 bases. CDR1 and CDR2 (germline): SGHNT, YYREEE (reference sequence). The CDR3 bases are TGTGCCAGCAGCAAAGGGGTCATCAGCTCCTATAATTCACCCCTCCACTTT. It encodes CASSKGVISSYNSPLHF.

CDR3 sequence: CASSSEGGTPSEQYF. CDR3 sequence (DNA): TGTGCCAGCAGCTCAGAGGGGGGGACCCCCTCCGAGCAGTACTTC. The rearrangement joins TRBV7-9 to TRBJ2-7, with D tentatively TRBD2 (7 bases). The CDR3 is made up of 15 amino acids. Between the trimmed V and J ends, which lost 4 bases and 6 bases, there was a span of 19 bases. The germline V gene has CDR1 SEHNR and CDR2 FQNEAQ (reference sequence).

The chain couples TRBV27 to TRBJ2-1; D is perhaps TRBD1 (6 bases). CDR1 and CDR2 from the germline V gene are MNHEY and SMNVEV (reference sequence). The germline V and J ends were trimmed by 5 bases and 3 bases, with 20 bases remaining between them. The CDR3 sequence is 17 residues long. The CDR3 loop reads CASSAQTGSNNYNEQFF. CDR3 sequence (DNA): TGTGCCAGCAGTGCCCAAACAGGGAGTAACAACTACAATGAGCAGTTCTTC.

This chain links TRBV3-1 (or the pseudogene TRBV3-2) with TRBJ2-5, with 7 bases identical to TRBD1. The V segment lost 4 bases and the J segment 2 bases; nucleotides outside the gene matches: 7. Germline-derived CDR1 and CDR2 are LGHDT and YNNKEL (reference sequence). This CDR3 is 15 amino acids long. The CDR3 DNA is TGTGCCAGCAGCCTCAGGACAGGTTTACAAGAGACCCAGTACTTC. This sequence encodes CASSLRTGLQETQYF.

J is TRBJ1-6 and V is TRBV7-6, with a possible D match to TRBD1 (5 bases). Trimming left V 5 bases short and J 5 bases short, with 16 bases between. Germline values: CDR1 SGHVS, CDR2 FNYEAQ. The CDR3 extends over 16 amino acids. The CDR3 here is CASSPSDWGDNSPLHF. The CDR3, as DNA: TGTGCCAGCAGCCCCTCCGATTGGGGGGATAATTCACCCCTCCACTTT. Full variable domain (missing parts from reference TRBV7-6 and TRBJ1-6): GAGVSQSPRYKVTKRGQDVALRCDPISGHVSLYWYRQALGQGPEFLTYFNYEAQQDKSGLPNDRFSAERPEGSISTLTIQRTEQRDSAMYRCASSPSDWGDNSPLHFGNGTRLTVT.

The V gene is TRBV5-1, the J gene TRBJ1-5; 7 nucleotides line up with TRBD1. Germline-derived CDR1 and CDR2 are SGHRS and YFSETQ. This CDR3 is built from 14 residues. J was trimmed by 7 bases and V by 5 bases; bases with no gene match: 9. The CDR3 here is CASSPTTGDQPQHF. The CDR3 coding sequence is TGCGCCAGCAGTCCGACAACAGGGGACCAGCCCCAGCATTTT.

The gene calls are TRBV3-1 (or the pseudogene TRBV3-2) and TRBJ2-2; 7 nucleotides agree with TRBD1. The germline gives CDR1 LGHDT, CDR2 YNNKEL (reference sequence). J was trimmed by 6 bases and V by 1 base; bases with no gene match: 5. The CDR3 runs 15 residues. CDR3 residues: CASSQVQGVAGELFF. DNA of the CDR3: TGTGCCAGCAGCCAAGTCCAGGGGGTGGCCGGGGAGCTGTTTTTT.

V and J are TRBV29-1 and TRBJ2-3; the match to TRBD2 covers 8 bases. Germline V gene data show CDR1 as SQVTM and CDR2 as ANQGSEA. CDR3 length: 15 amino acids. V trimming: 7 bases; J trimming: 1 base; junction bases outside the gene matches: 10. The CDR3 loop is CSGGGRGTGTDTQYF. CDR3 DNA: TGCAGCGGCGGGGGGCGCGGGACTGGCACAGATACGCAGTATTTT.

This clone came up a few times. V usage is TRBV4-3 and J usage is TRBJ2-7; 7 bases agree with TRBD2. J gave up 0 bases and V 1 base, and 3 bases lay outside the gene matches. The CDR3 sequence is 15 residues long. Germline loops: CDR1 LGHNA, CDR2 YSLEER. The CDR3 here is CASSQGLADSYEQYF. The CDR3 nucleotides read TGCGCCAGCAGCCAAGGGCTAGCGGACTCCTACGAGCAGTACTTC.

The gene calls are TRBV5-1 and TRBJ2-3; maybe TRBD1 (5 bases). The CDR3 is 13 amino acids. Per germline, CDR1 SGHRS and CDR2 YFSETQ. The V and J ends lost 4 bases and 1 base respectively, with 7 bases between them. CDR3 sequence reads: CASSETGTDTQYF. The CDR3 DNA reads as TGCGCCAGCAGCGAGACAGGCACAGATACGCAGTATTTT.

The chain has TRBV6-1 and TRBJ2-3, with TRBD2 identical over 11 bases. Germline values: CDR1 MNHNS, CDR2 SASEGT. The trim removed 0 bases at V and 1 base at J, leaving 6 bases unmatched. CDR3 size: 18 residues. CDR3 in DNA: TGTGCCAGCAGTGAAGCGCTGTTAGCGGGGGGGGGCACAGATACGCAGTATTTT. This translates into CASSEALLAGGGTDTQYF.

This chain links TRBV11-2 with TRBJ1-4; no clear D gene. Per germline, CDR1 SGHAT and CDR2 FQNNGV. V was clipped by 5 bases and J by 8 bases, with 21 bases between them. The CDR3 runs to 16 residues. The CDR3 region is CASSPNTGSPNEKLFF. The DNA of the CDR3 is TGTGCCAGCAGCCCGAACACCGGGTCCCCAAACGAAAAACTGTTTTTT. The variable domain in full, completed from reference TRBV11-2 and TRBJ1-4, reads EAGVAQSPRYKIIEKRQSVAFWCNPISGHATLYWYQQILGQGPKLLIQFQNNGVVDDSQLPKDRFSAERLKGVDSTLKIQPAKLEDSAVYLCASSPNTGSPNEKLFFGSGTQLSVL.

The chain recombines TRBV28 with TRBJ2-7, with TRBD2 identical over 13 bases. The V and J ends lost 6 bases and 2 bases, in that order; junction bases with no gene match: 25. The CDR3 has 22 amino acids. The germline V gene has CDR1 MDHEN and CDR2 SYDVKM. CDR3 sequence: CASSQTGFVFLGTSGKTYEQYF. CDR3 nucleotide sequence: TGTGCCAGCAGCCAGACGGGGTTCGTTTTCCTGGGGACTAGCGGGAAAACCTACGAGCAGTACTTC. The whole variable domain, filled in from reference TRBV28 and TRBJ2-7, reads DVKVTQSSRYLVKRTGEKVFLECVQDMDHENMFWYRQDPGLGLRLIYFSYDVKMKEKGDIPEGYSVSREKKERFSLILESASTNQTSMYLCASSQTGFVFLGTSGKTYEQYFGPGTRLTVT.

V usage is TRBV4-3 and J usage is TRBJ2-1, with 7 bases that match TRBD1. This CDR3 is built from 16 residues. CDR1 is LGHNA and CDR2 is YSLEER in the germline V gene. V was clipped by 3 bases and J by 5 bases; unmatched bases: 10. The DNA of the CDR3 is TGCGCCAGCAGCCAGGAACAGGGGTTCCGGAACAATGAGCAGTTCTTC. Translation: CASSQEQGFRNNEQFF.

V usage is TRBV10-1 and J usage is TRBJ2-7; D may be TRBD1 (6 bases). The V end lost 0 bases, the J end lost 2 bases, and 8 bases lay between the germline ends. The length of the CDR3 is 14 residues. Looked up from germline, CDR1 is WNHNN and CDR2 is SYGVQD (reference sequence). The DNA for the CDR3 is TGCGCCAGCAGTGAGTCGGACAGAACCTACGAGCAGTACTTC. Translation: CASSESDRTYEQYF.

This rearrangement joins TRBV29-1 to TRBJ1-2; D is possibly TRBD1 (5 bases). From germline, CDR1 is SQVTM and CDR2 ANQGSEA. Trimming removed 4 bases at V and 8 bases at J, with 20 bases between. This CDR3 contains 14 residues. CDR3 loop: CSVGFRAEIWGYTF. DNA of the CDR3: TGCAGCGTTGGGTTCAGGGCGGAGATTTGGGGCTACACCTTC.

The rearrangement links TRBV5-6 to TRBJ2-7; no definite D call. Trimming left V 2 bases short and J 3 bases short, with 21 bases between. The CDR3 has 17 residues. The germline gives CDR1 SGHDT, CDR2 YYEEEE. The CDR3 protein is CASSFSFPRLRNYEQYF. The CDR3, as DNA: TGTGCCAGCAGCTTTTCTTTCCCGCGACTGCGAAACTACGAGCAGTACTTC.

The chain recombines TRBV6-2 or TRBV6-3 with TRBJ2-7, with D uncertain. V shed 3 bases and J shed 6 bases, with 9 bases lying between them. Looked up from germline, CDR1 is MNHEY and CDR2 is SVGEGT. The length of the CDR3 is 12 residues. Here the CDR3 reads CASSYPTAEQYF. DNA for the CDR3: TGTGCCAGCAGTTATCCAACAGCCGAGCAGTACTTC.

V and J are TRBV29-1 and TRBJ2-1; D gene unclear. Germline values: CDR1 SQVTM, CDR2 ANQGSEA. V was clipped by 0 bases and J by 1 base, with 10 bases between them. The CDR3 runs to 15 residues. The CDR3 nucleotides read TGCAGCGTTGAAGATTATACAGTTTCCTACAATGAGCAGTTCTTC. It translates to CSVEDYTVSYNEQFF.

The J gene is TRBJ2-6, the V gene TRBV19; 8 nucleotides align to TRBD2. CDR1 is LNHDA and CDR2 is SQIVND in the germline V gene (reference sequence). The J segment lost 8 bases and the V segment lost 6 bases, leaving 18 bases of the junction unmatched. The CDR3 runs to 18 residues. CDR3 sequence (DNA): TGTGCCAGTAGCCCGACGGGACTAGGTTTCTCCGGGACCAACGTCCTGACTTTC. Translated, it gives CASSPTGLGFSGTNVLTF.

V is TRBV6-5 and J is TRBJ2-2, with D possibly TRBD2 on 6 matching bases. Per the germline V gene, CDR1 is MNHEY and CDR2 is SVGAGI. V gave up 10 bases and J gave up 5 bases, with 20 bases separating them. The CDR3 is 15 residues long. CDR3 sequence reads: CATGTLAFGTGELFF. For the CDR3, the DNA is TGTGCCACCGGGACTTTGGCATTTGGTACCGGGGAGCTGTTTTTT.